This TCR beta chain was profiled in a study of T cells in Graves' hyperthyroidism and ophthalmopathy. This clonotype was recorded a few times. Germline assignment: CDR1 DFQATT and CDR2 SNEGSKA (reference sequence). Germline trimming cut 6 bases from V and 4 bases from J; bases unmatched to any gene: 10. The CDR3 runs 14 residues. RNA transcripts gave rise to amplified TCR beta CDR3 regions. The HTBI primer set was used in a first-round RT-PCR of the TCR CDR3. MiXCR was run by TCRdb on the multiplex PCR reads, yielding one entry per CDR3 protein. Here the sample spans some 350,000 distinct CDR3 sequences, roughly 15% being singletons.

The sequenced sample consisted of blood. The genes are TRBV20-1 and TRBJ1-2; 8 positions agree with TRBD1. This clonotype was obtained from a woman aged 35 to 49 with Graves' ophthalmopathy. CDR3 amino acids: CSATPTGVIYGYTF. The CDR3 DNA reads as TGCAGTGCCACCCCGACAGGGGTGATCTATGGCTACACCTTC.